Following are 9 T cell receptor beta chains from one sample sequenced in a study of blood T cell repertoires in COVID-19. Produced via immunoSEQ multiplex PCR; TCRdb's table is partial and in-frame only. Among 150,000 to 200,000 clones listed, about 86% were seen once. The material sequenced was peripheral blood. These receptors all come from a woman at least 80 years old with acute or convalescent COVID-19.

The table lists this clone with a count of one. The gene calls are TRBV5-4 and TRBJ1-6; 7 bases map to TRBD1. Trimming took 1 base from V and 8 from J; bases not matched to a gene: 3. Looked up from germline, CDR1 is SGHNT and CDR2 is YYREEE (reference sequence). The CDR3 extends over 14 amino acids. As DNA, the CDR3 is TGTGCCAGCAGCTTGTACGACAGGGATTCACCCCTCCACTTT. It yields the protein CASSLYDRDSPLHF.

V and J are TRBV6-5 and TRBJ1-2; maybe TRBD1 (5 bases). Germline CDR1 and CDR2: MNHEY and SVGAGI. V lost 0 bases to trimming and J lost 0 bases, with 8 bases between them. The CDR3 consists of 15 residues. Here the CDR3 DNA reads TGTGCCAGCAGTTACTCGGAGGGGTCTAACTATGGCTACACCTTC. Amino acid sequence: CASSYSEGSNYGYTF.

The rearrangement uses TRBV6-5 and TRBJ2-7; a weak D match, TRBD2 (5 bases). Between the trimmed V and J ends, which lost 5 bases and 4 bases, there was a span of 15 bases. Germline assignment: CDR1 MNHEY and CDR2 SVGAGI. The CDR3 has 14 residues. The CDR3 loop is CASSPGGLGYEQYF. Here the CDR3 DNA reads TGTGCCAGCAGTCCCGGAGGACTTGGGTACGAGCAGTACTTC.

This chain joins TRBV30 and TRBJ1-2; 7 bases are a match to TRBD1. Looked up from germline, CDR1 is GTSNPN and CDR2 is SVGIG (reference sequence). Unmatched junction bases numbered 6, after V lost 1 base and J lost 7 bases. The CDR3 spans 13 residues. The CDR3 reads CAWSAQGSGGYTF. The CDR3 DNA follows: TGTGCCTGGAGTGCACAGGGGAGTGGTGGCTACACCTTC.

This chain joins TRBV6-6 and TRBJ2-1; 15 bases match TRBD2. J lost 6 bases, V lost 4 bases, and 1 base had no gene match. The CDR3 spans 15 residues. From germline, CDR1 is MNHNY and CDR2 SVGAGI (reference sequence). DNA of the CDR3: TGTGCCAGCAGTTTGGGACTAGCGGGGGGCAATGAGCAGTTCTTC. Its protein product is CASSLGLAGGNEQFF.

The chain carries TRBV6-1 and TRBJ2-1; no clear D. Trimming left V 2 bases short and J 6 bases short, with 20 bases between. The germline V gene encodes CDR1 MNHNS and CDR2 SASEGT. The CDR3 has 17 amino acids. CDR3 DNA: TGTGCCAGCAGTGAATGGTTCGGTTTGGTCACGGGCAATGAGCAGTTCTTC. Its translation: CASSEWFGLVTGNEQFF.

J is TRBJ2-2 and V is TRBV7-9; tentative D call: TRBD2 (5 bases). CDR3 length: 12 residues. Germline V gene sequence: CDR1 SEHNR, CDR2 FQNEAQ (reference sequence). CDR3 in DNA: TGTGCAATGGGAGCATACACCGGGGAGCTGTTTTTT. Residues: CAMGAYTGELFF. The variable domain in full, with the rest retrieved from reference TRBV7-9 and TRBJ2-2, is DTGVSQNPRHKITKRGQNVTFRCDPISEHNRLYWYRQTLGQGPEFLTYFQNEAQLEKSRLLSDRFSAERPKGSFSTLEIQRTEQGDSAMYLCAMGAYTGELFFGEGSRLTVL.

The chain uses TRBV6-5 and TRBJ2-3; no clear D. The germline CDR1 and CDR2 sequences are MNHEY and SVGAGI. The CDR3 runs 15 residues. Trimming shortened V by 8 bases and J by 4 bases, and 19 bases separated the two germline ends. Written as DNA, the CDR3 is TGTGCCAGCGTCCCAGAACTAACCGAGTCAGATACGCAGTATTTT. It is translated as CASVPELTESDTQYF.

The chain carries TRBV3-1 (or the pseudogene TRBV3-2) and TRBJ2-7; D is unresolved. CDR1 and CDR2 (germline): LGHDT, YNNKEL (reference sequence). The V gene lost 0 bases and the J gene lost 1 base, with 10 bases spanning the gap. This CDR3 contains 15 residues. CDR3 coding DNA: TGTGCCAGCAGCCAAGATTTCCCAAAATCCTACGAGCAGTACTTC. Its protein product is CASSQDFPKSYEQYF.